This T cell receptor beta chain was found in a study of T cell repertoires in ileal Crohn's disease. Study at large: About half of patients got postoperative therapy: 11 thiopurines, over 15 anti-TNF.

This CDR3 comprises 14 residues. V was cut by 0 bases and J by 10 bases, with 16 bases left in between. Germline CDR1 GTSNPN, CDR2 SVGIG (reference sequence). Data came from immunoSEQ multiplex PCR; TCRdb stores just in-frame clones and leaves some out. The table shows about 3,700 clones, with about 70% occurring only once. About this clone itself: Its matching antigen is unknown.

Time point noted: neoterminal ileum biopsy at postoperative endoscopy, about 6 months after surgery. Study conclusions and caveats: Compared with CD4 T cells, sorted CD8 cells carried more expanded clones.

This TCR was sampled from an adult with Crohn's disease. V usage is TRBV30 and J usage is TRBJ1-5, with D hard to call. The specimen sequenced was ileal tissue. The CDR3 DNA is TGTGCCTGGAGTGTGGACGGGGTCAAGGGACCCCAGCATTTT. This gives the protein CAWSVDGVKGPQHF.